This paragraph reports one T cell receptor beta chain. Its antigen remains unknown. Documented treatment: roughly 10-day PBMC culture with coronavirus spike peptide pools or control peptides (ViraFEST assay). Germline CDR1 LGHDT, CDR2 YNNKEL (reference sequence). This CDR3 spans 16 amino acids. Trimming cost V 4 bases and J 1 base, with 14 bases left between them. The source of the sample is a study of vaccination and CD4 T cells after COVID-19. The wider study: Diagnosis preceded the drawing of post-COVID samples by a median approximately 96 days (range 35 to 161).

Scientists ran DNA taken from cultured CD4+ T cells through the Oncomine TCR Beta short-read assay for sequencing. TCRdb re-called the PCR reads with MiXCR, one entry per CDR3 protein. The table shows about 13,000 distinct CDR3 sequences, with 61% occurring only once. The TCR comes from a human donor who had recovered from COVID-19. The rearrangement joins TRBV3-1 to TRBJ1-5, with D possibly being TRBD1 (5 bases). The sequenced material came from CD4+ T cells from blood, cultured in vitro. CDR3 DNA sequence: TGTGCCAGCAGCCTCGGGCCAGGGAGCAGCAATCAGCCCCAGCATTTT. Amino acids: CASSLGPGSSNQPQHF.